Listed below are T cell receptor beta chains from one sample, sequenced in a study of T cells after somatic rescue of genetic block. Repertoires were generated with immunoSEQ multiplex PCR, while TCRdb's copy carries only in-frame clones and drops some. The sample lists 50,000 to 60,000 clones; approximately 96% were seen once. The sample was peripheral blood mononuclear cells (PBMCs). The receptors derive from a child less than two years old. Both conserved end residues are part of each CDR3. A D gene is named only where the DNA matches it firmly. Expanded clones get a size class; other rows say once, few or many, or leave the size out.

NA | TRBJ2-5 | NA | TRBV4-3 | TGCGCCAGCAGCGAAGGAAGGGTGGAGACCCAGTACTTC | CASSEGRVETQYF
TRBD1 | TRBJ2-1 | NA | TRBV27 | TGTGCCAGCAGTCCATTGGGACAGAGCTCCTACAATGAGCAGTTCTTC | CASSPLGQSSYNEQFF
NA | TRBJ2-1 | NA | TRBV4-3 | TGCGCCAGCAGCCAAGATAAGGGGGGCTACAATGAGCAGTTCTTC | CASSQDKGGYNEQFF
TRBD1 | TRBJ1-4 | once | TRBV19 | TGTGCCAGTAGCGACAGGGGTGGAAATGAAAAACTGTTTTTT | CASSDRGGNEKLFF
TRBD2 | TRBJ2-2 | NA | TRBV7-3 | TGTGCCAGCAGCCCTCGGACTAGCGGGAGTGGCACCGGGGAGCTGTTTTTT | CASSPRTSGSGTGELFF
NA | TRBJ2-7 | NA | TRBV27 | NA | CASSFGPGGYEQYF
NA | TRBJ2-1 | NA | TRBV4-1 | TGCGCCAGCAGCCATGACGGTGGCAATGAGCAGTTCTTC | CASSHDGGNEQFF
TRBD2 | TRBJ2-2 | NA | TRBV2 | TGTGCCAGCCTACGGGAGGGCCAAACCGGGGAGCTGTTTTTT | CASLREGQTGELFF
NA | TRBJ1-2 | NA | TRBV19 | TGTGCCAGTAGTACCCTCTCGGGAAACTATGGCTACACCTTC | CASSTLSGNYGYTF
NA | TRBJ1-1 | NA | TRBV19 | TGTGCCAGTAGTATCGGGAGCATAATGAACACTGAAGCTTTCTTT | CASSIGSIMNTEAFF
NA | TRBJ2-2 | NA | TRBV9 | TGTGCCAGCAGCGACTACACCGGGGAGCTGTTTTTT | CASSDYTGELFF
NA | TRBJ1-1 | NA | TRBV7-2 | TGTGCCAGCAGCTTATGGTTGAACACTGAAGCTTTCTTT | CASSLWLNTEAFF
NA | TRBJ2-3 | NA | TRBV2 | TGTGCCAGCAGTGAAGCGGGAGAGGAGGATACGCAGTATTTT | CASSEAGEEDTQYF
NA | TRBJ2-5 | NA | TRBV7-6 | TGTGCCAGCAGCCTAGGTGGGGCTGGCGGACAAGAGACCCAGTACTTC | CASSLGGAGGQETQYF